This T cell receptor beta chain originates from a study of cytomegalovirus exposure and HLA in healthy donors. About the study: The approximately 110 validation repertoires, a later analysis reported, used the same platform as the approximately 670 first-cohort repertoires.

Comments on this clone: The antigen is not known.

Germline lookup yields CDR1 SNHLY and CDR2 FYNNEI. This CDR3 is 13 amino acids long. J gave up 2 bases and V 6 bases, and 3 bases lay outside the gene matches. Sequencing was performed with immunoSEQ multiplex PCR; in TCRdb, only in-frame clones are kept and a portion is missing. Of over 120,000 clones in the sample, 85% to 90% were seen once. The donors were in the roughly 120-subject validation cohort; that cohort was separate from the approximately 670-subject first cohort. Points from the study as a whole: According to a subsequent analysis, TCR clusters from the first cohort were inclined to appear together in the 120 or so validation repertoires. In vitro testing confirmed a few CMV-associated chains as specific for CMV antigens.

The sample was PBMCs. The receptor was derived from a woman aged 25 to 39 in good health and CMV-seropositive. The genes are TRBV2 and TRBJ2-5; 7 bases match TRBD1. This chain's CDR3 is CASRDRTQETQYF. In DNA form, the CDR3 reads TGTGCCAGCAGGGACAGGACTCAAGAGACCCAGTACTTC.